This TCR beta chain was obtained from a study of patients and donors after allogeneic stem cell transplantation. TCRdb fed the RT-PCR reads into MiXCR, producing one record per CDR3 protein. The sample has 920,000 or so distinct CDR3 sequences, about a sixth seen once; the top ten hold 5% to 6.5%. This receptor was identified in a human donor who was either an allogeneic HSCT recipient or a stem cell or donor lymphocyte infusion donor (not recorded which). It is not recorded whose cells these are; they may come from a transplant donor. Material for sequencing was blood, either unsorted or a sorted T cell fraction (not recorded which).

The CDR3 here is CASSEYGSQETQYF. CDR3 DNA: TGTGCCAGCAGTGAATACGGATCCCAAGAGACCCAGTACTTC. The chain uses TRBV25-1 and TRBJ2-5; D remains unclear. V was trimmed by 0 bases and J by 1 base, leaving 6 bases between them. The germline CDR1 and CDR2 sequences are MGHDK and SYGVNS. This CDR3 is built from 14 residues.